A single sample gave rise to the 12 T cell receptor beta chains below, sequenced in a study of T-cell memory formation after mild COVID-19. TCRdb reprocessed the 5' RACE reads via MiXCR and lists one record per CDR3 protein. The sample holds around 300,000 distinct CDR3 sequences, roughly an eighth seen once. Sequencing was performed on PBMCs or a T cell subset sorted from them (not recorded which). Receptors originate from a young man who had mild COVID-19 (a few samples of this study predate the infection). Cell type and time point are not known.

The CDR3 DNA follows: TGTGCCAGCAGACCGGGACTACATAGCAATCAGCCCCAGCATTTT. Translating gives CASRPGLHSNQPQHF. This chain connects TRBV6-6 to TRBJ1-5; TRBD1 is a possible D gene (5 bases). With 6 bases removed from V and 0 bases from J, the gap between germline ends came to 12 bases. The germline gives CDR1 MNHNY, CDR2 SVGAGI (reference sequence). The CDR3 spans 15 residues.

This chain uses TRBV4-1 with TRBJ2-5, with a weak D call TRBD2 (5 bases). The germline gives CDR1 MGHRA, CDR2 YSYEKL. Trimming cost V 6 bases and J 4 bases, with 15 bases left between them. The CDR3 is 14 residues long. DNA of the CDR3: TGCGCCAGCAGTCAGGACCCCGCGGGAGAGACCCAGTACTTC. This translates into CASSQDPAGETQYF.

The chain uses TRBV24-1 and TRBJ2-2, with a weak D call TRBD2 (5 bases). Germline CDR1 and CDR2: KGHDR and SFDVKD. This CDR3 spans 13 amino acids. V lost 6 bases and J 4 bases, leaving 8 bases between the germline ends. CDR3 DNA sequence: TGTGCCACCAGTACCGGGATCACCGGGGAGCTGTTTTTT. This codes for CATSTGITGELFF.

V and J are TRBV6-4 and TRBJ2-1; 8 nucleotides align to TRBD1. With V trimmed by 0 bases and J by 7 bases, 5 bases remained unmatched. The CDR3 is 15 residues long. CDR1 is MRHNA and CDR2 is SNTAGT in the germline V gene. CDR3 amino acids: CASSDSGQGINEQFF. CDR3 sequence (DNA): TGTGCCAGCAGTGACTCTGGACAGGGCATAAATGAGCAGTTCTTC.

In its sample, this clonotype was seen many times. The chain carries TRBV5-5 and TRBJ2-3; TRBD2 agrees at 8 bases. Germline lookup yields CDR1 SGHKS and CDR2 YYEKEE (reference sequence). V shed 3 bases, J shed 4 bases, and the junction held 7 bases outside the gene matches. This CDR3 has 15 amino acids. CDR3 sequence reads: CASSSTSVAADTQYF. In nucleotides, the CDR3 is TGTGCCAGCAGCTCGACTAGCGTCGCCGCAGATACGCAGTATTTT.

The rearrangement links TRBV4-1 to TRBJ2-7, with D unclear. V lost 1 base to trimming and J lost 1 base, with 11 bases between them. Looked up from germline, CDR1 is MGHRA and CDR2 is YSYEKL. The CDR3 runs to 15 residues. Here the CDR3 reads CASSQGGRRSYEQYF. CDR3 nucleotide sequence: TGCGCCAGCAGCCAAGGAGGCAGGAGATCCTACGAGCAGTACTTC.

The genes are TRBV11-3 and TRBJ1-6; maybe TRBD1 (6 bases). There are 16 residues in the CDR3. Germline CDR1 reads SGHNT; CDR2 reads YENEEA. The V end lost 3 bases, the J end lost 0 bases, and 9 bases lay between the germline ends. The CDR3 region has the DNA TGTGCCAGCAGCTTCCAGGGGTCCTCCTATAATTCACCCCTCCACTTT. This codes for CASSFQGSSYNSPLHF.

The chain couples TRBV5-5 to TRBJ2-3, with 11 bases that match TRBD1. J was trimmed by 4 bases and V by 4 bases; bases with no gene match: 8. The CDR3 contains 16 residues. CDR1 and CDR2 from the germline V gene are SGHKS and YYEKEE (reference sequence). CDR3 residues: CASSPWTGGSSDTQYF. In DNA, the CDR3 is TGTGCCAGCAGCCCCTGGACAGGGGGCTCGTCAGATACGCAGTATTTT.

This clonotype came up many times. The chain has TRBV7-2 and TRBJ2-2, with a tentative D call TRBD1 (6 bases). CDR3 size: 17 residues. Trimming pared 6 bases from V and 4 bases from J, leaving 21 bases between. Germline assignment: CDR1 SGHTA and CDR2 FQGNSA. The CDR3 DNA reads as TGTGCCAGCAGTCCAACCAAACAGGGTACGAGCACCGGGGAGCTGTTTTTT. Its translation is CASSPTKQGTSTGELFF.

The chain has TRBV27 and TRBJ2-3; D might be TRBD1 (6 bases). Trimming cost V 3 bases and J 4 bases, with 11 bases left between them. This CDR3 has 14 residues. CDR1 MNHEY and CDR2 SMNVEV come from the germline V gene (reference sequence). CDR3 nucleotides: TGTGCCAGCAGTTTTTTGGGGGCGGCAGATACGCAGTATTTT. This codes for CASSFLGAADTQYF.

V and J are TRBV9 and TRBJ1-1, with a weak D call TRBD1 (6 bases). CDR1 SGDLS and CDR2 YYNGEE come from the germline V gene. The germline V and J ends were trimmed by 0 bases and 4 bases, with 13 bases remaining between them. CDR3 length: 15 residues. The CDR3 loop reads CASSVGSQGSTEAFF. In DNA, the CDR3 is TGTGCCAGCAGCGTAGGGTCTCAGGGGAGCACTGAAGCTTTCTTT.

This clonotype was seen only a few times. V and J are TRBV29-1 and TRBJ2-7; TRBD2 matches at 10 bases. This CDR3 comprises 13 residues. Germline V gives CDR1 SQVTM, CDR2 ANQGSEA. With V trimmed by 6 bases and J by 3 bases, 5 bases remained unmatched. The CDR3 bases are TGCAGCGTGGAGTCTAGCGGGGGCTACGAGCAGTACTTC. Its protein is CSVESSGGYEQYF.